These T cell receptor beta chains were read from a single sample in a study of early T cells in non-severe SARS-CoV-2 infection. TCRdb processed the 5' RACE reads anew with MiXCR; each CDR3 protein has one entry. The sample holds 40,000 to 55,000 distinct CDR3 sequences, about 25% seen once. The source was whole blood, collected at baseline. The receptors originated from an adult who was a healthcare worker with PCR-confirmed SARS-CoV-2 infection or an uninfected control (not recorded which). Both conserved end residues are trimmed from each CDR3. Size values are once, few and many counts, or a class for expanded clones, and some rows have none.

J gene,clone size,CDR3 length,V gene,CDR3 protein
TRBJ2-1,-,11,TRBV20-1,SAGGSSYNEQF
TRBJ1-2,-,15,TRBV25-1,ASSESAGADSYYGYT
TRBJ1-4,-,12,TRBV20-1,SADPGQGDEKLF
TRBJ2-3,-,13,TRBV2,ASSPRTGGTDTQY
TRBJ2-7,many,11,TRBV27,ASSRTVSYEQY
TRBJ1-3,-,13,TRBV27,ASRPGGPSGNTIY
TRBJ1-6,few,13,TRBV2,ASRAGTGAQNPLH
TRBJ1-5,-,10,TRBV12-3/TRBV12-4,ASRHRSQPQH
TRBJ2-6,-,15,TRBV7-8,ASSSAGPSSGANVLT
TRBJ2-5,few,13,TRBV4-3,ASSRGLAGAETQY
TRBJ2-7,many,12,TRBV12-3/TRBV12-4,ASSPPQEPYEQY
TRBJ2-7,-,13,TRBV7-2,ASSRTGGLSYELY
TRBJ1-1,few,11,TRBV5-1,ASSLLGTGEAF
TRBJ2-1,-,14,TRBV7-8,ASSPRTGGSYNEQF
TRBJ1-4,few,13,TRBV5-1,ASSLDSSKYEKLF
TRBJ1-1,few,11,TRBV25-1,ASSPRQNTEAF
TRBJ2-2,-,15,TRBV3-1,ASSQDRGTLNTGELF
TRBJ1-6,once,13,TRBV5-1,ASSPQGAVNSPLH
TRBJ2-7,few,14,TRBV7-8,ASSLVPPTGTYEQY
TRBJ2-1,-,13,TRBV27,ASSPRTGAYNEQF
TRBJ2-1,-,14,TRBV12-5,ASGLNYGESYNEQF
TRBJ1-6,many,13,TRBV10-2,ASSLNRGGDSPLH
TRBJ1-2,many,10,TRBV24-1,ATSEDGYGYT
TRBJ2-2,-,14,TRBV12-5,ASTPTRFGNTGELF
TRBJ1-1,-,10,TRBV10-2,ASSEGLTEAF